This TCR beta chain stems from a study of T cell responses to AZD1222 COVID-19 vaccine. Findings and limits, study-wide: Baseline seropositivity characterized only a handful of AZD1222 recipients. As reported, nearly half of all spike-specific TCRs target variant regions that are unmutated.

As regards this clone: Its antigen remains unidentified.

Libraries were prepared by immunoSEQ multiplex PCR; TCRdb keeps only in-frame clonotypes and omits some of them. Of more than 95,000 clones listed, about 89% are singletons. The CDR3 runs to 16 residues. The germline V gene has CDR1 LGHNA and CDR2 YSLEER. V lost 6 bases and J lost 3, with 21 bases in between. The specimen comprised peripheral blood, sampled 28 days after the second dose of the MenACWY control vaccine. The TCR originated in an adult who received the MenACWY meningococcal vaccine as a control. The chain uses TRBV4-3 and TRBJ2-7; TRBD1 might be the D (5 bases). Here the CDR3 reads CASRLRQPANDYEQYF. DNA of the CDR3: TGCGCCAGCAGACTCCGACAGCCCGCTAACGACTACGAGCAGTACTTC.